The T cell receptor (beta chain) described here comes from a study of blood T cell repertoires in COVID-19. As for the study in general: The samples span acute and convalescent COVID-19 from the United States, Italy and Spain.

Using immunoSEQ multiplex PCR, the repertoire was profiled, and TCRdb retains in-frame clones only, with some absent. The sample consists of 100,000 to 150,000 clones, 55% to 75% of them appearing once. Trimming removed 7 bases at V and 4 bases at J, with 22 bases between. Germline assignment: CDR1 MDHEN and CDR2 SYDVKM. CDR3 length: 16 residues. The clonotype was recovered from a woman in her 70s with acute or convalescent COVID-19. This chain uses TRBV28 with TRBJ1-2; no firm D call. Sample: peripheral blood. CDR3 protein: CASTALVERNRYGYTF. CDR3 DNA sequence: TGTGCCAGCACCGCCCTAGTGGAGCGGAACCGCTATGGCTACACCTTC.